The 27 T cell receptor beta chains listed next were all sequenced from one sample in a study of beta chain features in type 1 diabetes. The whole isolated RNA underwent reverse transcription, so sequencing captured expressed TCRB transcripts. Data came from immunoSEQ multiplex PCR; TCRdb stores just in-frame clones and leaves some out. The top ten clones hold approximately 0.053% of a sample with 250,000 or so clones, around 65% of them seen once. Source material: naive CD4+ T cells from blood. The origin of the receptors is a man under 40 in good health.

This chain joins TRBV29-1 and TRBJ2-1, with D perhaps TRBD2 (6 bases). V gave up 7 bases and J gave up 0 bases, with 13 bases separating them. The CDR3 runs to 14 residues. Germline V gives CDR1 SQVTM, CDR2 ANQGSEA. The CDR3 sequence: CSGQGGISYNEQFF. CDR3 sequence (DNA): TGCAGCGGCCAGGGCGGGATCTCCTACAATGAGCAGTTCTTC.

The gene calls are TRBV29-1 and TRBJ2-2; D remains ambiguous. The ends were cut back, 5 bases at V and 1 base at J, with 11 bases in the middle. Germline values: CDR1 SQVTM, CDR2 ANQGSEA. This CDR3 is 14 amino acids long. DNA for the CDR3: TGCAGCGTTTTAGGTAGCCTGAACACCGGGGAGCTGTTTTTT. It codes for CSVLGSLNTGELFF.

This chain connects TRBV29-1 to TRBJ2-3; the D gene is possibly TRBD1 (5 bases). V was cut by 6 bases and J by 2 bases, with 12 bases left in between. The CDR3 totals 13 residues. CDR1 SQVTM and CDR2 ANQGSEA come from the germline V gene. CDR3 DNA sequence: TGCAGCGTAAGACAGAGATTCACAGATACGCAGTATTTT. Protein product: CSVRQRFTDTQYF.

The V and J genes are TRBV7-2 and TRBJ1-1; 7 bases match TRBD1. Per germline, CDR1 SGHTA and CDR2 FQGNSA. CDR3 length equals 12 residues. J gave up 7 bases and V 5 bases, and 4 bases lay outside the gene matches. CDR3 amino acids: CASSRGQDEAFF. CDR3 nucleotide sequence: TGTGCCAGCAGCAGAGGACAGGATGAAGCTTTCTTT.

J is TRBJ2-7 and V is TRBV30; D is possibly TRBD1 (6 bases). The germline gives CDR1 GTSNPN, CDR2 SVGIG (reference sequence). The CDR3 runs to 14 residues. The CDR3 sequence is CAGAVDPRAREQYF. In DNA, the CDR3 is TGTGCGGGGGCAGTAGATCCACGCGCGCGCGAGCAGTACTTC.

This clone was counted a few times. The chain recombines TRBV28 with TRBJ2-3; D is uncertain. CDR1 MDHEN and CDR2 SYDVKM come from the germline V gene. V was clipped by 3 bases and J by 1 base, with 8 bases between them. The CDR3 covers 14 residues. The CDR3 here is CASSLFARTDTQYF. CDR3 DNA: TGTGCCAGCAGTTTGTTCGCGCGCACAGATACGCAGTATTTT.

The rearrangement joins TRBV30 to TRBJ2-7; D unresolved. CDR1 and CDR2 from the germline V gene are GTSNPN and SVGIG (reference sequence). This CDR3 contains 14 residues. The ends were cut back, 2 bases at V and 0 bases at J, with 11 bases in the middle. CDR3 in DNA: TGTGCCTGGAGTTCCGGTTCAAGCTCCTACGAGCAGTACTTC. Its protein product is CAWSSGSSSYEQYF.

In DNA form, the CDR3 reads TGTGCCACCGGGACAGCTGTGGGAAACACCATATATTTT. It specifies CATGTAVGNTIYF. The chain links TRBV15 to TRBJ1-3; TRBD1 matches at 7 bases. This CDR3 has 13 residues. V lost 8 bases, J lost 4 bases, and 5 bases stayed unmatched. Germline values: CDR1 LNHNV, CDR2 YYDKDF (reference sequence).

The genes are TRBV2 and TRBJ2-1, with D perhaps matching TRBD2 (6 bases). The CDR3 loop spans 16 amino acids. Trimming stripped 4 bases from V and 6 bases from J, with 19 bases between. CDR1 SNHLY and CDR2 FYNNEI come from the germline V gene. CDR3 in DNA: TGTGCCAGCAGTGCCCCCTCGGGACTTCCCTCCAATGAGCAGTTCTTC. This gives the protein CASSAPSGLPSNEQFF.

The rearrangement uses TRBV29-1 and TRBJ1-1, with TRBD1 matching over 9 bases. Germline CDR1 SQVTM, CDR2 ANQGSEA. V lost 4 bases and J lost 0; bases outside the gene matches: 3. CDR3 length equals 14 residues. The CDR3 loop is CSVARDRVNTEAFF. The CDR3 DNA reads TGCAGCGTTGCCCGGGACAGGGTGAACACTGAAGCTTTCTTT.

The chain has TRBV18 and TRBJ2-7; D is possibly TRBD1 (6 bases). V was pared by 3 bases and J by 6 bases, with 18 bases between. Germline CDR1 reads KGHSH; CDR2 reads LQKENI. CDR3 length: 15 residues. CDR3 sequence reads: CASSPNPRGLSEQYF. DNA of the CDR3: TGTGCCAGCTCACCTAACCCCAGGGGTTTAAGCGAGCAGTACTTC. The whole variable domain, remainder taken from reference TRBV18 and TRBJ2-7, is NAGVMQNPRHLVRRRGQEARLRCSPMKGHSHVYWYRQLPEEGLKFMVYLQKENIIDESGMPKERFSAEFPKEGPSILRIQQVVRGDSAAYFCASSPNPRGLSEQYFGPGTRLTVT.

The chain carries TRBV6-6 and TRBJ2-3, with D uncertain. The CDR3 length is 12 residues. Germline lookup yields CDR1 MNHNY and CDR2 SVGAGI (reference sequence). Trimming stripped 6 bases from V and 0 bases from J, with 4 bases between. CDR3 amino acids: CASRLSTDTQYF. The CDR3 DNA reads TGTGCCAGCAGGCTGAGCACAGATACGCAGTATTTT.

This clone was observed a handful of times. The chain combines TRBV11-2 with TRBJ1-1; 10 nucleotides align to TRBD1. V shed 2 bases, J shed 1 base, and the junction held 7 bases outside the gene matches. This CDR3 spans 17 amino acids. The germline CDR1 and CDR2 sequences are SGHAT and FQNNGV. CDR3 sequence (DNA): TGTGCCAGCAGCTTAATTCCCGGGACAGGGGCGAACACTGAAGCTTTCTTT. Amino acid sequence: CASSLIPGTGANTEAFF.

The chain joins TRBV28 to TRBJ2-1; no clear D gene. This CDR3 has 13 amino acids. Germline values: CDR1 MDHEN, CDR2 SYDVKM. Trimming left V 4 bases short and J 6 bases short, with 10 bases between. The CDR3 region is CASSSERSNEQFF. The DNA of the CDR3 is TGTGCCAGCAGTTCCGAGCGCTCCAATGAGCAGTTCTTC.

The chain employs TRBV15 and TRBJ2-7; possibly TRBD1 or TRBD2 for D (5 bases each). CDR1 is LNHNV and CDR2 is YYDKDF in the germline V gene (reference sequence). V lost 8 bases and J lost 0, with 8 bases in between. This CDR3 has 12 residues. Here the CDR3 DNA reads TGTGCCACCCGAGGGACCTCCTACGAGCAGTACTTC. Its protein product is CATRGTSYEQYF.

The chain recombines TRBV11-1 with TRBJ2-1, with D perhaps TRBD1 (5 bases). The CDR3 spans 14 residues. The germline CDR1 and CDR2 sequences are SGHAT and FQDESV (reference sequence). V was shortened by 4 bases and J by 8 bases, with 15 bases between the two germline ends. The CDR3 sequence: CASSYLGPKYEQFF. As DNA, the CDR3 is TGTGCCAGCAGCTATCTGGGGCCCAAGTATGAGCAGTTCTTC.

V usage is TRBV30 and J usage is TRBJ1-1; D gene ambiguous. V dropped 4 bases and J dropped 1 base, with 16 bases sitting between them. The germline gives CDR1 GTSNPN, CDR2 SVGIG (reference sequence). This CDR3 comprises 15 residues. CDR3 in DNA: TGTGCCTGGAAAACTTTCAGGACTAGGAACACTGAAGCTTTCTTT. It translates to CAWKTFRTRNTEAFF.

This clone was observed a single time. The rearrangement uses TRBV30 and TRBJ2-1, with no clear D. V lost 4 bases and J lost 7, with 8 bases in between. This CDR3 comprises 11 residues. Per the germline V gene, CDR1 is GTSNPN and CDR2 is SVGIG (reference sequence). DNA for the CDR3: TGTGCCTGGACCCTCTCTAATGAGCAGTTCTTC. This sequence encodes CAWTLSNEQFF.

This chain connects TRBV19 to TRBJ2-1; 9 bases match TRBD1. Unmatched junction bases numbered 5, after V lost 4 bases and J lost 4 bases. The CDR3 contains 15 residues. Germline-derived CDR1 and CDR2 are LNHDA and SQIVND (reference sequence). The CDR3 DNA reads as TGTGCCAGTAGTAAAGGGACAGGGTTTTACAATGAGCAGTTCTTC. Protein sequence: CASSKGTGFYNEQFF.

This clone was recorded a few times. The chain employs TRBV30 and TRBJ1-1; D is unclear. Germline CDR1 GTSNPN, CDR2 SVGIG (reference sequence). V was pared by 1 base and J by 11 bases, with 17 bases between. There are 13 residues in the CDR3. The DNA of the CDR3 is TGTGCCTGGAGTGAACAAGGCCCCACCGGGGCTTTCTTT. It yields the protein CAWSEQGPTGAFF. The full variable domain, rest sourced from reference TRBV30 and TRBJ1-1, is SQTIHQWPATLVQPVGSPLSLECTVEGTSNPNLYWYRQAAGRGLQLLFYSVGIGQISSEVPQNLSASRPQDRQFILSSKKLLLSDSGFYLCAWSEQGPTGAFFGQGTRLTVV.

This chain uses TRBV29-1 with TRBJ1-5; 7 bases line up with TRBD1. The trim removed 5 bases at V and 0 bases at J, leaving 4 bases unmatched. Looked up from germline, CDR1 is SQVTM and CDR2 is ANQGSEA. CDR3 length equals 14 residues. The CDR3 DNA follows: TGCAGCGTTAAACAGGGGAATAGCAATCAGCCCCAGCATTTT. Its translation is CSVKQGNSNQPQHF.

The rearrangement links TRBV9 to TRBJ2-3; no firm D call. CDR1 is SGDLS, CDR2 YYNGEE, per germline. Trimming stripped 3 bases from V and 0 bases from J, with 5 bases between. The CDR3 length is 13 residues. The CDR3 sequence: CASSDASTDTQYF. DNA of the CDR3: TGTGCCAGCAGCGATGCTAGCACAGATACGCAGTATTTT.

The chain employs TRBV29-1 and TRBJ2-1; 10 bases fit TRBD2. Germline CDR1 reads SQVTM; CDR2 reads ANQGSEA. The V gene end was trimmed by 1 base and the J gene end by 5 bases; junction bases not matched to a gene: 8. This CDR3 spans 16 amino acids. CDR3 in DNA: TGCAGCGTTGAAGGGCTAGCGGGAGTAACCGACAATGAGCAGTTCTTC. Translation: CSVEGLAGVTDNEQFF.

To note about this clone: The same CDR3 arises from other DNA sequences in this sample as well. This chain connects TRBV5-1 to TRBJ2-7, with D tentatively TRBD1 or TRBD2 (5 bases each). Germline assignment: CDR1 SGHRS and CDR2 YFSETQ. V gave up 3 bases and J gave up 2 bases, with 12 bases separating them. CDR3 size: 14 residues. CDR3: CASSSGTGTYEQYF. For the CDR3, the DNA is TGCGCCAGCAGCTCGGGGACGGGGACCTACGAGCAGTACTTC.

CDR3: CASSPTSPVRETQYF. In DNA, the CDR3 is TGTGCCAGCAGCCCGACTAGCCCCGTCCGAGAGACCCAGTACTTC. The genes are TRBV7-9 and TRBJ2-5, with 7 bases lining up with TRBD2. The CDR3 contains 15 residues. Trimming took 5 bases from V and 4 from J; bases not matched to a gene: 10. CDR1 and CDR2 from the germline V gene are SEHNR and FQNEAQ (reference sequence).

The rearrangement joins TRBV27 to TRBJ2-1; 13 nucleotides line up with TRBD2. The V gene end was trimmed by 6 bases and the J gene end by 4 bases; junction bases not matched to a gene: 3. The CDR3 consists of 15 residues. Germline V CDR1 and CDR2: MNHEY, SMNVEV (reference sequence). For the CDR3, the DNA is TGTGCCAGCAGCCCGGGACTAGCGGGGTACAATGAGCAGTTCTTC. Amino acids: CASSPGLAGYNEQFF.

V usage is TRBV29-1 and J usage is TRBJ2-3, with D perhaps TRBD1 (5 bases). Germline CDR1 SQVTM, CDR2 ANQGSEA. The CDR3 contains 15 residues. V was clipped by 6 bases and J by 2 bases, with 18 bases between them. In DNA, the CDR3 is TGCAGCGTGGCTACAGACAGTTACGCCACAGATACGCAGTATTTT. Its protein is CSVATDSYATDTQYF.